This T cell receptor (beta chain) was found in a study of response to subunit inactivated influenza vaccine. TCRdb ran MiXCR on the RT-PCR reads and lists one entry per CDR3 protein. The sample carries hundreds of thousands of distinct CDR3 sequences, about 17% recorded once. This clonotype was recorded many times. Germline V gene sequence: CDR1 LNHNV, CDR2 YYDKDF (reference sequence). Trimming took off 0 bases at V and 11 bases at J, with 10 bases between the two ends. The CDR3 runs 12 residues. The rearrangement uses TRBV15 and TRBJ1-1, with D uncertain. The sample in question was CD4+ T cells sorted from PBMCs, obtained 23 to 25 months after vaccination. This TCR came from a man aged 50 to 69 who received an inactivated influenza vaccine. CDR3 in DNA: TGTGCCACCAGCAGAGATGGAGCGGAGGCTTTCTTT. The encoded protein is CATSRDGAEAFF.